Listed below are T cell receptor beta chains from one sample, sequenced in a study of CD8 T cells in Susac syndrome. TCRdb reprocessed the immunoSEQ multiplex PCR reads via MiXCR and lists one record per CDR3 protein. The sample lists approximately 200,000 distinct CDR3 sequences, around 93% seen once, with approximately 0.075% in the top ten. The sequenced material came from CD4+ T cells from PBMCs. The receptors here all came from a human donor with multiple sclerosis. Each CDR3 is given with its conserved first and last residue. Fields, in order: D gene, clone size, J gene, V gene, CDR3 protein, CDR3 DNA. The D gene is left open where the match is weak. Clone size is given for some rows only: seen once, a few or many times, or a class if the clone is expanded.

D: .
size: .
J: TRBJ1-1
V: TRBV14
CDR3: CASRLHREGTEAFF
DNA: TGTGCCAGCAGACTTCACAGGGAGGGCACTGAAGCTTTCTTT

D: .
size: .
J: TRBJ2-3
V: TRBV20-1
CDR3: CSARVQSTDTQYF
DNA: TGCAGTGCTAGAGTTCAAAGCACAGATACGCAGTATTTT

D: .
size: .
J: TRBJ2-2
V: TRBV6-2/TRBV6-3
CDR3: CASTHLRAGELFF
DNA: TGTGCCAGCACCCACCTACGAGCCGGGGAGCTGTTTTTT

D: .
size: .
J: TRBJ1-1
V: TRBV3-1
CDR3: CASRPGGYTEAFF
DNA: TGTGCCAGCAGACCGGGGGGTTACACTGAAGCTTTCTTT

D: .
size: .
J: TRBJ2-5
V: TRBV12-3/TRBV12-4
CDR3: CASSDGAASKETQYF
DNA: TGTGCCAGCAGTGACGGGGCAGCTTCTAAGGAGACCCAGTACTTC

D: .
size: .
J: TRBJ2-7
V: TRBV20-1
CDR3: CSARGASEQYF
DNA: TGCAGTGCTCGGGGGGCGAGCGAGCAGTACTTC

D: TRBD2
size: once
J: TRBJ2-5
V: TRBV12-3/TRBV12-4
CDR3: CASSLAGGPQETQYF
DNA: TGTGCCAGCAGTCTAGCGGGGGGGCCCCAAGAGACCCAGTACTTC

D: TRBD1
size: once
J: TRBJ2-1
V: TRBV20-1
CDR3: CSATGTGDEQFF
DNA: TGCAGTGCTACCGGGACAGGGGATGAGCAGTTCTTC

D: .
size: .
J: TRBJ2-3
V: TRBV20-1
CDR3: CSADLRGLNTDTQYF
DNA: TGCAGTGCCGACCTCCGCGGACTTAACACAGATACGCAGTATTTT

D: .
size: .
J: TRBJ1-5
V: TRBV29-1
CDR3: CSDSGVEGDQPQHF
DNA: TGCAGCGATTCGGGGGTAGAGGGGGATCAGCCCCAGCATTTT

D: TRBD2
size: .
J: TRBJ2-1
V: TRBV4-2
CDR3: CASSQEERGAYNEQFF
DNA: TGTGCCAGCAGCCAAGAGGAGCGGGGGGCTTACAATGAGCAGTTCTTC

D: TRBD1
size: .
J: TRBJ2-1
V: TRBV27
CDR3: CASSPDRVKGEQFF
DNA: TGTGCCAGCAGTCCCGACAGGGTGAAGGGTGAGCAGTTCTTC

D: .
size: once
J: TRBJ2-2
V: TRBV6-5
CDR3: CASSLLGGTNTGELFF
DNA: TGTGCCAGCAGTCTTCTCGGGGGGACAAACACCGGGGAGCTGTTTTTT

D: .
size: .
J: TRBJ1-2
V: TRBV27
CDR3: CASSPTSRGIYGYTF
DNA: TGTGCCAGCAGTCCGACCTCGAGAGGGATCTATGGCTACACCTTC

D: .
size: .
J: TRBJ1-3
V: TRBV11-3
CDR3: CASSEGRSGNTIYF
DNA: TGTGCCAGCAGCGAAGGGCGCTCTGGAAACACCATATATTTT

D: TRBD2
size: .
J: TRBJ2-1
V: TRBV3-1
CDR3: CASSQSSGGFSYNEQFF
DNA: TGTGCCAGCAGCCAATCTAGCGGGGGGTTCTCCTACAATGAGCAGTTCTTC

D: .
size: once
J: TRBJ2-3
V: TRBV9
CDR3: CASSEPSGGLRDTQYF
DNA: TGTGCCAGCAGCGAGCCTTCCGGGGGGCTCAGGGATACGCAGTATTTT

D: .
size: .
J: TRBJ1-2
V: TRBV12-3/TRBV12-4
CDR3: CASSFETF
DNA: TGTGCCAGCAGTTTTGAAACCTTC

D: .
size: .
J: TRBJ1-1
V: TRBV5-1
CDR3: CASTGPGTEAFF
DNA: TGCGCCAGCACAGGACCGGGCACTGAAGCTTTCTTT

D: .
size: .
J: TRBJ1-5
V: TRBV20-1
CDR3: CSAAPVGNQPQHF
DNA: TGCAGTGCGGCCCCTGTGGGCAATCAGCCCCAGCATTTT

D: .
size: .
J: TRBJ2-3
V: TRBV29-1
CDR3: CSVETGLDTQYF
DNA: TGCAGCGTCGAGACGGGGTTAGATACGCAGTATTTT

D: .
size: .
J: TRBJ1-3
V: TRBV3-1
CDR3: CASSPGQDQIYF
DNA: TGTGCCAGCAGCCCGGGGCAGGACCAAATATATTTT

D: TRBD1
size: .
J: TRBJ2-1
V: TRBV10-3
CDR3: CAISHDRGPNEQFF
DNA: TGTGCCATCAGCCATGACAGGGGACCCAATGAGCAGTTCTTC

D: .
size: once
J: TRBJ2-2
V: TRBV29-1
CDR3: CSVMGETNTGELFF
DNA: TGCAGCGTAATGGGGGAAACGAACACCGGGGAGCTGTTTTTT

D: TRBD1
size: .
J: TRBJ1-5
V: TRBV27
CDR3: CASRSGTVSNQPQHF
DNA: TGTGCCAGCAGATCAGGGACAGTTAGCAATCAGCCCCAGCATTTT

D: TRBD2
size: .
J: TRBJ2-7
V: TRBV9
CDR3: CASSIRDYTEEQYF
DNA: TGTGCCAGCAGCATCCGGGACTACACGGAGGAGCAGTACTTC

D: .
size: .
J: TRBJ1-2
V: TRBV5-4
CDR3: CASSSGDWSGYTF
DNA: TGTGCCAGCAGCTCGGGCGACTGGTCGGGCTACACCTTC

D: .
size: .
J: TRBJ2-5
V: TRBV20-1
CDR3: CSAPVGGQETQYF
DNA: TGCAGTGCTCCGGTGGGAGGCCAAGAGACCCAGTACTTC